This is a list of T cell receptor beta chains from one sample in a study of T cell repertoires in cytomegalovirus infection. TCRdb ran MiXCR on the reads and lists one entry per CDR3 protein. The sample has approximately 990,000 distinct CDR3 sequences; roughly 30% are singletons. For these TCRs, the target antigens are not known. The source material was cultured CD8+ T cells from PBMCs, sampled from culture after CMV antigen stimulation. The receptors stem from a human donor in good health (CMV status not recorded). Some clones in this sample may be carry-over from other donors' samples. Both conserved end residues are part of each CDR3. The order of the fields is D gene, J gene, clone size, CDR3 length, V gene, CDR3 DNA, CDR3 protein. D genes are given only for firm matches. Only part of the rows carry a size: once, few, many, or a class if the clone is expanded.

D gene: TRBD2
J gene: TRBJ2-1
clone size: many
CDR3 length: 15
V gene: TRBV28
CDR3 DNA: TGTGCCAGCAGCTTCGGGGGGAGCTCCTACAATGAGCAGTTCTTC
CDR3 protein: CASSFGGSSYNEQFF

D gene: NA
J gene: TRBJ1-2
clone size: NA
CDR3 length: 15
V gene: TRBV7-6
CDR3 DNA: TGTGCCAGCAGCTTAGAACGGGGGATAAACTATGGCTACACCTTC
CDR3 protein: CASSLERGINYGYTF

D gene: TRBD1
J gene: TRBJ2-3
clone size: few
CDR3 length: 13
V gene: TRBV7-4
CDR3 DNA: TGTGCCAGCAAGACAGGGGGCACAGATACGCAGTATTTT
CDR3 protein: CASKTGGTDTQYF

D gene: NA
J gene: TRBJ1-1
clone size: NA
CDR3 length: 13
V gene: TRBV7-8
CDR3 DNA: TGTGCCAGCAGCCCTCCCGGGTGGAGGGAAGCTTTCTTT
CDR3 protein: CASSPPGWREAFF

D gene: NA
J gene: TRBJ2-7
clone size: many
CDR3 length: 11
V gene: TRBV7-6
CDR3 DNA: TGTGCCAGCAGTTCCCGTGGGGAGCAGTACTTC
CDR3 protein: CASSSRGEQYF

D gene: NA
J gene: TRBJ1-5
clone size: few
CDR3 length: 15
V gene: TRBV4-1
CDR3 DNA: TGCGCCAGCAGCCCTCACGTGGGGGACAATCAGCCCCAGCATTTT
CDR3 protein: CASSPHVGDNQPQHF

D gene: NA
J gene: TRBJ1-5
clone size: few
CDR3 length: 13
V gene: TRBV12-3/TRBV12-4
CDR3 DNA: TGTGCCAGCAGGGCAGGGTACAATCAGCCCCAGCATTTT
CDR3 protein: CASRAGYNQPQHF

D gene: NA
J gene: TRBJ1-2
clone size: many
CDR3 length: 13
V gene: TRBV6-5
CDR3 DNA: TGTGCCAGCAGTTACGGGACAAGCTATGGCTACACCTTC
CDR3 protein: CASSYGTSYGYTF

D gene: TRBD2
J gene: TRBJ2-3
clone size: NA
CDR3 length: 15
V gene: TRBV5-4
CDR3 DNA: TGTGCCAGCAGCTTGGAACTAGCGATCATAGATACGCAGTATTTT
CDR3 protein: CASSLELAIIDTQYF

D gene: TRBD1
J gene: TRBJ2-3
clone size: few
CDR3 length: 17
V gene: TRBV7-8
CDR3 DNA: TGTGCCAGCAGCTTAGTATCCCGGGACAGGGTTAAAGATACGCAGTATTTT
CDR3 protein: CASSLVSRDRVKDTQYF

D gene: NA
J gene: TRBJ2-1
clone size: many
CDR3 length: 16
V gene: TRBV7-9
CDR3 DNA: TGTGCCAGCAGCTTCTCAACGGGGGAACTTAGCGATGAGCAGTTCTTC
CDR3 protein: CASSFSTGELSDEQFF

D gene: NA
J gene: TRBJ2-7
clone size: many
CDR3 length: 14
V gene: TRBV6-1
CDR3 DNA: TGTGCCAGCAGGCTGGGACGTAACCCCTACGAGCAGTACTTC
CDR3 protein: CASRLGRNPYEQYF

D gene: NA
J gene: TRBJ2-2
clone size: few
CDR3 length: 13
V gene: TRBV27
CDR3 DNA: TGTGCCAGCAGTTTACGAGTAGAAGGGGAGCTGTTTTTT
CDR3 protein: CASSLRVEGELFF

D gene: NA
J gene: TRBJ2-1
clone size: NA
CDR3 length: 18
V gene: TRBV7-2
CDR3 DNA: TGTGCCAGCAGCTTAGTAGGCTTAGAGAGAATTGGTGGCAATGAGCAGTTCTTC
CDR3 protein: CASSLVGLERIGGNEQFF

D gene: NA
J gene: TRBJ2-5
clone size: NA
CDR3 length: 13
V gene: TRBV12-5
CDR3 DNA: TGTGCTAGTGGTTTCGACGGACAAGAGACCCAGTACTTC
CDR3 protein: CASGFDGQETQYF

D gene: NA
J gene: TRBJ1-2
clone size: NA
CDR3 length: 16
V gene: TRBV25-1
CDR3 DNA: TGTGCCAGCAGTGAAACCGGGACACATAACCGCTATGGCTACACCTTC
CDR3 protein: CASSETGTHNRYGYTF

D gene: NA
J gene: TRBJ2-1
clone size: few
CDR3 length: 13
V gene: TRBV2
CDR3 DNA: TGTGCCATCACGGAAACCCTAAACAATGAGCAGTTCTTC
CDR3 protein: CAITETLNNEQFF

D gene: TRBD2
J gene: TRBJ2-3
clone size: NA
CDR3 length: 16
V gene: TRBV6-2/TRBV6-3
CDR3 DNA: TGTGCCAGCAGTTACTTACTAGCGGGGGGCCTGGATACGCAGTATTTT
CDR3 protein: CASSYLLAGGLDTQYF

D gene: TRBD2
J gene: TRBJ2-7
clone size: few
CDR3 length: 16
V gene: TRBV4-3
CDR3 DNA: TGCGCCAGCAGCCAAGACTCCCTCGGGGGGACCTACGAGCAGTACTTC
CDR3 protein: CASSQDSLGGTYEQYF

D gene: NA
J gene: TRBJ1-6
clone size: few
CDR3 length: 15
V gene: TRBV4-1
CDR3 DNA: TGCGCCAACAGCCAAGACCGGCCAGCTAATTCACCCCTCCACTTT
CDR3 protein: CANSQDRPANSPLHF

D gene: TRBD1
J gene: TRBJ2-5
clone size: NA
CDR3 length: 16
V gene: TRBV27
CDR3 DNA: TGTGCCAGCAGACTAACCGGGACAGGGCAACAAGAGACCCAGTACTTC
CDR3 protein: CASRLTGTGQQETQYF

D gene: NA
J gene: TRBJ1-2
clone size: many
CDR3 length: 15
V gene: TRBV12-3/TRBV12-4
CDR3 DNA: TGTGCCAGCAGTTTAGCCGGCAGGATCAGGGATGGCTACACCTTC
CDR3 protein: CASSLAGRIRDGYTF

D gene: NA
J gene: TRBJ2-5
clone size: few
CDR3 length: 16
V gene: TRBV7-2
CDR3 DNA: TGTGCCAGCAGCTTAGGAACAGCCCCCCTAGGGGAGACCCAGTACTTC
CDR3 protein: CASSLGTAPLGETQYF